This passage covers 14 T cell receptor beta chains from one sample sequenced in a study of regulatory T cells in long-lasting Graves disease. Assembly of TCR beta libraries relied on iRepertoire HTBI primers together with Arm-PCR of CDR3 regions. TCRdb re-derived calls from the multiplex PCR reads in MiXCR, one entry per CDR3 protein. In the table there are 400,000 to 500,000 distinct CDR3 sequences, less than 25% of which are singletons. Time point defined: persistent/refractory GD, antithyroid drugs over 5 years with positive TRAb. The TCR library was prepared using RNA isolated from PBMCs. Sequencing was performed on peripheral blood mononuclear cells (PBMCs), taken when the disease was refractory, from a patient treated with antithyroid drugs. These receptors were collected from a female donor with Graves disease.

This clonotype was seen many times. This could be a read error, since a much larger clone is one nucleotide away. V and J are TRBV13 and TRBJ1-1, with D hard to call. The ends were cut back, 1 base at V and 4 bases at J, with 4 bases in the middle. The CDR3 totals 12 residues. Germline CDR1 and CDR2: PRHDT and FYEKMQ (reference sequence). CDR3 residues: CASSLASTEAFF. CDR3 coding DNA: TGTGCCAGCAGCTTAGCGAGCACTGAAGCTTTCTTT.

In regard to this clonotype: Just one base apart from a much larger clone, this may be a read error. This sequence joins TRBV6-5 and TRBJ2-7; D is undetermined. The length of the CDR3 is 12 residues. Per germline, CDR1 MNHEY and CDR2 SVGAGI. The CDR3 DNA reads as TGTGCCGGCAGTTCGGCCAACTACGAGCAGTACTTC. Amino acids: CAGSSANYEQYF.

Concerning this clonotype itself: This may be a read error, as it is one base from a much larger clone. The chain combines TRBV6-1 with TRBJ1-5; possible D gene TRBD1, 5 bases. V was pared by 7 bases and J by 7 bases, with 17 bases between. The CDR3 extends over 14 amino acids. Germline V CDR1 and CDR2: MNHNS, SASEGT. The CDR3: CASKSPGGGQPQHF. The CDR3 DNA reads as TGTGCCAGCAAATCCCCTGGGGGGGGACAGCCCCAGCATTTT.

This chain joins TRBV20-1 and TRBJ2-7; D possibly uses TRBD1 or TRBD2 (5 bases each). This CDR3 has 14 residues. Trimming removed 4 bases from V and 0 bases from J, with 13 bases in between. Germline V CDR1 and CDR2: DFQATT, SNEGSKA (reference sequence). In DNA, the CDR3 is TGCAGTGCTATAGAGGGGAAGAGCTCCTACGAGCAGTACTTC. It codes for CSAIEGKSSYEQYF.

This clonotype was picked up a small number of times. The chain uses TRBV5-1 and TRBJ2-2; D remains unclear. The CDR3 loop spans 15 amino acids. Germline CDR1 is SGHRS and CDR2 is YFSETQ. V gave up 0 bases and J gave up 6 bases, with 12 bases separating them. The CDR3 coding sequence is TGCGCCAGCAGCTTGGGAGGTCTCGGGCCCGGGGAGCTGTTTTTT. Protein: CASSLGGLGPGELFF.

The CDR3 protein is CSASGRESYEQYF. The CDR3 DNA is TGCAGTGCTAGTGGCAGGGAGTCCTACGAGCAGTACTTC. The chain combines TRBV20-1 with TRBJ2-7, with D perhaps given as TRBD1 or TRBD2 (5 bases each). V dropped 3 bases and J dropped 1 base, with 10 bases sitting between them. The CDR3 runs to 13 residues. The germline V gene encodes CDR1 DFQATT and CDR2 SNEGSKA (reference sequence).

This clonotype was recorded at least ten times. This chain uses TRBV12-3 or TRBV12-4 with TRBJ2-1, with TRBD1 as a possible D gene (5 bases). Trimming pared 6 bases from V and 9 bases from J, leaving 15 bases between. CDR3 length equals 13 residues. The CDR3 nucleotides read TGTGCCAGCAGGGAGAGCAGGGTGGGTGAGCAGTTCTTC. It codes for CASRESRVGEQFF.

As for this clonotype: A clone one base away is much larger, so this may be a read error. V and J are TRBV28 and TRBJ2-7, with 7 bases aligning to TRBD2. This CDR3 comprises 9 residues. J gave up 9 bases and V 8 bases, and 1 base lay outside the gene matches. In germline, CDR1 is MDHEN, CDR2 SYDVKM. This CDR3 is CASGGVQYF. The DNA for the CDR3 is TGTGCCAGCGGGGGGGTGCAGTACTTC.

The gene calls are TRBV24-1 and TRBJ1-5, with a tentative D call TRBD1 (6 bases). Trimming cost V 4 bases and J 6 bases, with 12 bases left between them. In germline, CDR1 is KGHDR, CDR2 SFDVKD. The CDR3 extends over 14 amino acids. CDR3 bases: TGTGCCACCAGTGACCACAGGGTTGGTCAGCCCCAGCATTTT. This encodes CATSDHRVGQPQHF.

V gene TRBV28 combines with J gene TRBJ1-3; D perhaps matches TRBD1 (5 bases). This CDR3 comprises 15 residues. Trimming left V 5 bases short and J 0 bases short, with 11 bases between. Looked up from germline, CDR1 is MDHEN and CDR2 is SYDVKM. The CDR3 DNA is TGTGCCAGCAGTCGCGGGGCCAACTCTGGAAACACCATATATTTT. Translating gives CASSRGANSGNTIYF.

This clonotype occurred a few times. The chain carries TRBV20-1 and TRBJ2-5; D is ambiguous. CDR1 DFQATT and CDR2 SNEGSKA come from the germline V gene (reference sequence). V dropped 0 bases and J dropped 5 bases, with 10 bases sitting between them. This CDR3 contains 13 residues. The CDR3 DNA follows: TGCAGTGCTAGAGAAGGAGCTCTGGAGACCCAGTACTTC. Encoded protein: CSAREGALETQYF.

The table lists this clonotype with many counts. The CDR3 DNA follows: TGTGCCAGCAATCCTACCCTCTTGAAAGACACTGAAGCTTTCTTT. It codes for CASNPTLLKDTEAFF. The gene calls are TRBV28 and TRBJ1-1; no clear D gene. Trimming took 7 bases from V and 3 from J, leaving 18 bases between them. The CDR3 consists of 15 residues. Germline lookup yields CDR1 MDHEN and CDR2 SYDVKM.

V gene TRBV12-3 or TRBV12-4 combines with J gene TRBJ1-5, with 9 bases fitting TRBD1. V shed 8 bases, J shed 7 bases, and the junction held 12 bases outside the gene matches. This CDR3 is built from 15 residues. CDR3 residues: CASGRGTGKGQPQHF. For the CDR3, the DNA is TGTGCCAGCGGCCGAGGGACAGGGAAGGGGCAGCCCCAGCATTTT.

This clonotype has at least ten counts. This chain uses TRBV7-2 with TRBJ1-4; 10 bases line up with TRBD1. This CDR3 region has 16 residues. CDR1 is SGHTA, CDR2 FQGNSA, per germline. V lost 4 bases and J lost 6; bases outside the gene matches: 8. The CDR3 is CASSSWTGTGDEKLFF. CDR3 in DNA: TGTGCCAGCAGCTCGTGGACCGGGACAGGGGATGAAAAACTGTTTTTT.